The present entry profiles one T cell receptor beta chain with its context. The entry originates in a study of response to subunit inactivated influenza vaccine. The CDR3 covers 15 residues. Trimming removed 1 base from V and 4 bases from J, with 14 bases in between. Germline assignment: CDR1 SGHRS and CDR2 YFSETQ. Via MiXCR, TCRdb re-called the RT-PCR reads, giving one row per CDR3 protein. This table has 500,000 to 700,000 distinct CDR3 sequences, approximately 22% appearing once. These data were also filed under a second study, of T cells expressing NK-cell markers. That work adds: UMI-tagged 5'RACE template switching yielded the TCR beta cDNA.

The V gene is TRBV5-1, the J gene TRBJ2-5; possibly TRBD1 or TRBD2 for D (6 bases each). This clonotype was obtained from a man aged 50 or older who received an inactivated influenza vaccine. The starting material was CD4+ T cells sorted from PBMCs, obtained approximately 13 days after vaccination. In nucleotides, the CDR3 is TGCGCCAGCAGCTTGTTTCCGGGGGCGGGAGAGACCCAGTACTTC. This gives the protein CASSLFPGAGETQYF.